This T cell receptor beta chain was profiled in a study of blood T cells in healthy people across ages. About the study: Capture by template switching was about one barcoded beta molecule per two T cells.

With each sample, at least 5 micrograms of total RNA were extracted. Primed by a sample-barcoded 5' primer and a J-beta primer mix, a second PCR proceeded for 7 to 11 cycles. Via MiXCR, TCRdb re-called the 5' RACE reads, giving one row per CDR3 protein. The sample holds 1.5 million to 2 million distinct CDR3 sequences, over 25% seen once. Broader study findings: Donors of long life had a larger count of naive CD4+ cells and greater diversity than aged donors.

V lost 1 base, J lost 7 bases, and 7 bases stayed unmatched. This CDR3 has 15 residues. Germline V gene lookup returns CDR1 MGHRA and CDR2 YSYEKL. A remark on this clonotype: The antigen is unknown.

This clonotype originated in a woman in her twenties or thirties in good health. V gene TRBV4-1 combines with J gene TRBJ1-5, with 7 bases fitting TRBD1. The sample was blood. The CDR3 loop reads CASSQGEGAGQPQHF. The CDR3 nucleotides read TGCGCCAGCAGCCAAGGGGAGGGGGCTGGACAGCCCCAGCATTTT.